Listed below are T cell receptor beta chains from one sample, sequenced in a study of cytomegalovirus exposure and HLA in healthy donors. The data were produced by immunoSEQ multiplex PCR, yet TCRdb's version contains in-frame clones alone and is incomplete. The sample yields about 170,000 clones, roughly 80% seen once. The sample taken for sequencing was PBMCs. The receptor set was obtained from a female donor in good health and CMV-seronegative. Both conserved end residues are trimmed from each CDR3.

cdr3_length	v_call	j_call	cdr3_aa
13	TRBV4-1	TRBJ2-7	ASSQVKGAAWEQY
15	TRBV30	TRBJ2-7	AWSVMMVDRQTYEQY
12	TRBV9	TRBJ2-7	ASSVGTSGYEQY
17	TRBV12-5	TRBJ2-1	ASGLVRFGGRNSYNEQF
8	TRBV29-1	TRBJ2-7	SVVTGEQY
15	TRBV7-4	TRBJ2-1	ASSLRLLPRSYNEQF
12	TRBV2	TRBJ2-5	ASSERRLQETQY
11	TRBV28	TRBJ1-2	ASSYKGNYGYT
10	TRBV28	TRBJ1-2	ASSLYRDGYT
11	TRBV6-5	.	ASPEREGYEQY
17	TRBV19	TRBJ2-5	ASSIEVTSGRAKVETQY
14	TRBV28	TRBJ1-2	ASSLLRRTLNYGYT
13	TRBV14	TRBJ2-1	ASSQVAGGPGEQF